What follows are 16 T cell receptor beta chains derived from one specimen sequenced in a study of blood T cell repertoires in COVID-19. The repertoire was sequenced with immunoSEQ multiplex PCR; TCRdb's copy has only in-frame clones and lacks some. The repertoire consists of 200,000 to 300,000 clones, with around 90% occurring once and the leading ten covering 3% to 4.5%. Sequencing was done on a sample of peripheral blood. These receptors were taken from a woman in her thirties or forties with acute or convalescent COVID-19.

This clone was detected a few times. The chain links TRBV5-1 to TRBJ1-6; possibly TRBD1 for D (6 bases). This CDR3 region has 15 residues. Germline CDR1 is SGHRS and CDR2 is YFSETQ. V was cut by 0 bases and J by 3 bases, with 7 bases left in between. CDR3 nucleotides: TGCGCCAGCAGCTTGGCCAGGGGCTATAATTCACCCCTCCACTTT. It encodes CASSLARGYNSPLHF.

The genes are TRBV6-5 and TRBJ2-7; a possible D gene is TRBD2 (7 bases). The CDR3 spans 15 residues. The V gene's germline CDR1 is MNHEY and CDR2 SVGAGI. The ends were cut back, 6 bases at V and 2 bases at J, with 17 bases in the middle. CDR3 DNA sequence: TGTGCCAGCAGATCTCAGGGAGGGGGAACCTACGAGCAGTACGTC. It is translated as CASRSQGGGTYEQYV.

This chain connects TRBV7-8 to TRBJ1-6; tentatively, D is TRBD1 (6 bases). The length of the CDR3 is 15 residues. Deletions cut 5 bases from V and 7 bases from J, with 15 bases between. The germline V gene encodes CDR1 SGHVS and CDR2 FQNEAQ. Written as DNA, the CDR3 is TGTGCCAGCAGCCTCCGAGGCCAGGGGAATTCACCCCTCCACTTT. Translated: CASSLRGQGNSPLHF.

Comments on this clone: This sample includes further DNA sequences coding for the same CDR3. V and J are TRBV2 and TRBJ1-5; 8 nucleotides match TRBD1. V shed 7 bases, J shed 6 bases, and the junction held 5 bases outside the gene matches. This CDR3 has 13 amino acids. Per the germline V gene, CDR1 is SNHLY and CDR2 is FYNNEI. This CDR3 reads CASNGQGGQPQHF. CDR3 DNA sequence: TGTGCCAGCAACGGACAGGGCGGTCAGCCCCAGCATTTT. Looking up the rest from reference TRBV2 and TRBJ1-5 gives the full variable domain: EPEVTQTPSHQVTQMGQEVILRCVPISNHLYFYWYRQILGQKVEFLVSFYNNEISEKSEIFDDQFSVERPDGSNFTLKIRSTKLEDSAMYFCASNGQGGQPQHFGDGTRLSIL.

J is TRBJ1-1 and V is TRBV3-1 (or the pseudogene TRBV3-2); 7 bases match TRBD1. The CDR3 runs to 14 residues. V gave up 11 bases and J gave up 2 bases; unmatched junction bases: 11. CDR1 is LGHDT and CDR2 is YNNKEL in the germline V gene (reference sequence). CDR3 coding DNA: TGTGCCGTGCAAGGGGGACAGTTAAACACTGAAGCTTTCTTT. Translated, it gives CAVQGGQLNTEAFF.

The chain recombines TRBV7-2 with TRBJ2-5, with a weak D call TRBD2 (6 bases). The V end lost 2 bases, the J end lost 1 base, and 11 bases lay between the germline ends. This CDR3 has 15 amino acids. Per the germline V gene, CDR1 is SGHTA and CDR2 is FQGNSA. DNA for the CDR3: TGTGCCAGCAGCTTACAGGCGGGGCCCCAAGAGACCCAGTACTTC. Its protein product is CASSLQAGPQETQYF.

The rearrangement uses TRBV6-6 and TRBJ1-6; D is perhaps TRBD1 (5 bases). Trimming shortened V by 9 bases and J by 7 bases, and 13 bases separated the two germline ends. This CDR3 has 13 amino acids. CDR1 is MNHNY, CDR2 SVGAGI, per germline (reference sequence). For the CDR3, the DNA is TGTGCCAGTCGGCGGGGGGAAAATTCACCCCTCCACTTT. Its protein product is CASRRGENSPLHF.

The V and J genes are TRBV27 and TRBJ2-6; D is uncertain. Trimming took 6 bases from V and 0 from J, leaving 12 bases between them. This CDR3 has 16 residues. Germline CDR1 is MNHEY and CDR2 is SMNVEV (reference sequence). This CDR3 is CASRIHTNSGANVLTF. For the CDR3, the DNA is TGTGCCAGCAGGATCCACACGAACTCTGGGGCCAACGTCCTGACTTTC.

The gene calls are TRBV10-2 and TRBJ2-7; D is perhaps TRBD2 (5 bases). Germline-derived CDR1 and CDR2 are WSHSY and SAAADI. The CDR3 extends over 13 amino acids. Trimming removed 4 bases from V and 6 bases from J, with 13 bases in between. DNA for the CDR3: TGCGCCAGCAGTGTTTCGAGGGCGGGCGAGCAGTACGTC. This translates into CASSVSRAGEQYV.

This rearrangement joins TRBV18 to TRBJ1-6; D perhaps matches TRBD1 (5 bases). Trimming took off 0 bases at V and 10 bases at J, with 16 bases between the two ends. There are 16 residues in the CDR3. Germline V gene lookup returns CDR1 KGHSH and CDR2 LQKENI. The CDR3 DNA is TGTGCCAGCTCACCACCGGGAGGGGCAGTCGGGTCACCCCTCCACTTT. This codes for CASSPPGGAVGSPLHF.

The J gene is TRBJ2-2, the V gene TRBV7-3; D not certain. The germline V and J ends were trimmed by 5 bases and 8 bases, with 12 bases remaining between them. The CDR3 length is 13 residues. In germline, CDR1 is SGHTA, CDR2 FQGTGA. In nucleotides, the CDR3 is TGTGCCAGCAGCCCCCGCGGTGTGGGGGAGCTGTTTTTT. Residues: CASSPRGVGELFF.

For the CDR3, the DNA is TGTGCCAGCAGTGAAGCGCGCTCCTATAATTCACCCCTCCACTTT. Residues: CASSEARSYNSPLHF. V gene TRBV2 combines with J gene TRBJ1-6; D is unclear. The CDR3 runs to 15 residues. The germline gives CDR1 SNHLY, CDR2 FYNNEI. V was trimmed by 0 bases and J by 0 bases, leaving 3 bases between them.

The chain links TRBV19 to TRBJ2-5; D possibly corresponds to TRBD1 (7 bases). CDR3 size: 14 residues. The V end was cut by 7 bases, the J end by 5 bases, with 17 bases between. CDR1 is LNHDA and CDR2 is SQIVND in the germline V gene (reference sequence). The CDR3 reads CASTPRGDLETQYF. DNA of the CDR3: TGTGCCAGTACCCCCAGGGGGGACCTCGAGACCCAGTACTTC.

The rearrangement joins TRBV11-2 to TRBJ1-2, with D maybe TRBD1 (5 bases). The CDR3 is 13 amino acids. Germline assignment: CDR1 SGHAT and CDR2 FQNNGV. V was cut by 3 bases and J by 5 bases, with 10 bases left in between. The DNA for the CDR3 is TGTGCCAGCAGCTTTGGGAGGGGTTATGGCTACACCTTC. Its translation is CASSFGRGYGYTF.

This chain links TRBV24-1 with TRBJ2-2; D is ambiguous. The CDR3 covers 15 residues. The germline V gene has CDR1 KGHDR and CDR2 SFDVKD. V was shortened by 3 bases and J by 5 bases, with 12 bases between the two germline ends. For the CDR3, the DNA is TGTGCCACCAGTGATCGAACAGCCTCGACCGGGGAGCTGTTTTTT. Translating it yields CATSDRTASTGELFF.

The V and J genes are TRBV30 and TRBJ1-1; perhaps TRBD1 as D (5 bases). The V gene lost 5 bases and the J gene lost 4 bases, with 17 bases spanning the gap. The CDR3 consists of 14 residues. Germline V CDR1 and CDR2: GTSNPN, SVGIG (reference sequence). DNA for the CDR3: TGTGCCTGGGGGTCGTTGGGGGGGTTCACTGAAGCTTTCTTT. This translates into CAWGSLGGFTEAFF.